The clone carrying this TCR beta chain was seen a handful of times. Expressed TCRB transcripts got sequenced, as all isolated RNA was reverse transcribed. Using immunoSEQ multiplex PCR, the repertoire was profiled, and TCRdb retains in-frame clones only, with some absent. Of about half a million clones in the sample, 10% to 12% were seen once. This sample was included in a study of beta chain features in type 1 diabetes. Naive, central memory, regulatory and stem cell-like memory cells within the CD4+ compartment were sorted using CD45RO/CCR7/CD25/CD127/CD95/CD27. CDR3 size: 15 residues. Germline V gene lookup returns CDR1 LNHDA and CDR2 SQIVND (reference sequence). V lost 6 bases to trimming and J lost 4 bases, with 18 bases between them.

The chain links TRBV19 to TRBJ2-5; maybe TRBD1 (6 bases). Sequenced input: naive CD4+ T cells from blood. The TCR originated in a young woman in good health. Here the CDR3 reads CASSRMGRRGETQYF. The DNA of the CDR3 is TGTGCCAGTAGCCGGATGGGGCGCAGGGGAGAGACCCAGTACTTC. The whole variable domain, filled in from reference TRBV19 and TRBJ2-5, reads DGGITQSPKYLFRKEGQNVTLSCEQNLNHDAMYWYRQDPGQGLRLIYYSQIVNDFQKGDIAEGYSVSREKKESFPLTVTSAQKNPTAFYLCASSRMGRRGETQYFGPGTRLLVL.